This T cell receptor beta chain was sequenced during a study of CD8 T cell repertoires and HIV-1 epitope variants (TCRdb year 2020). In the study overall: Twenty-five peptides representing autologous and known Gag and Nef epitope variants were each used to stimulate T cells in separate culture wells. A CMV, EBV and flu peptide pool, the Ebola AY9 epitope as negative control, and a no-peptide well were included as control conditions. The epitopes tested covered three Gag epitope families plus Nef HW9 and YT9. Using the EasySep Human T Cell Enrichment Kit, T cells were enriched and then co-cultured with an equal number of autologous T cell-negative cells acting as antigen-presenting cells. Cultures ran for around 10 days in IMDM with gentamicin, with half-media changes on days 3 and 7 adding IL-2, IL-7 and IL-15. An aliquot of 1M T cells was saved as an uncultured baseline condition, separate from the roughly 80 T cell cultures. Running each culture condition in triplicate, except for one peptide done in duplicate, gave a total of approximately 90 T cell cultures.

For this clone: Its cognate antigen has yet to be identified. Base qualities are not provided; no much larger clone lies one nucleotide away.

TCR beta CDR3 regions were sequenced at survey depth on the immunoSEQ platform. The QIAamp DNA micro kit was used to extract genomic DNA from every cultured and uncultured CD8+ T cell population. As for how the authors treated the data: Any sample with under 5,000 productive reads was excluded, and this exclusion removed about 6.5% of the roughly 80 cultures stimulated with HIV peptides. A MANAFEST web app trimmed sequences to CDR3 and removed nonproductive sequences, CDR3s under 5 amino acids, and those not starting C or ending F/W. Antigen-specific clonotypes had to expand in at least 2 of 3 replicates versus no-peptide control at FDR 0.01, only within one epitope family. In addition, a specific clonotype needed a frequency at least fivefold higher than in wells stimulated with peptides from other epitope families. TCRdb provides this immuneACCESS table in a form limited to in-frame rearrangements. Some clones are lacking; in checked studies, under half of them reflect an unresolved V gene, and why the rest are absent is not known. The DNA was the basis for D and trimming; V, J and clone size are from that table. A total of almost 6,000 clones appear in this sample, 60% to 80% of them only once. Approximately 42% of the sample lies in the top ten.

Study-wide findings and limitations: Of the nine antigen-specific TCR beta clonotypes identified, more than five appeared cross-reactive for autologous or known escape epitope variants. The assay identified only TCR beta chains and indicated proliferation to antigen, not T cell function or cytokine profile. Five or six clonotypes recognized the Nef KF9 family and one the HW9 family, with no responses to the TAALDMSHF plasma variant.

The EasySep Human CD8+ T Cell Enrichment Kit was used on day 10 to isolate CD8+ T cells from every culture. The sample taken for sequencing was cultured CD8+ T cells derived from PBMCs. This TCR derives from a male donor with HIV.

The CDR3 sequence is CASGFPSGGDTDTQYF. The nucleotide sequence reads TGTGCTAGTGGTTTCCCATCGGGGGGCGACACAGATACGCAGTATTTT. This chain joins TRBV12-5 to TRBJ2-3; D gene: possibly TRBD2, on 7 matching bases. CDR1 LGHNT and CDR2 FRNRAP are derived from the germline V gene. Relative to germline, V is 3 bases shorter and J is 2 bases shorter, with 15 bases between their ends. From cysteine to phenylalanine, the CDR3 is 16 amino acids long. Only the CDR3 DNA is retained, 48 bases long and in frame from the first base.